These 28 T cell receptor beta chains originate from one sample sequenced in a study of blood T cell repertoires in COVID-19. The table came from immunoSEQ multiplex PCR; TCRdb's copy has only in-frame clones and leaves some out. The sample has 300,000 to 350,000 clones, approximately 82% seen once. The sample taken for sequencing was peripheral blood. These receptors all come from a man in his thirties or forties with active or convalescent COVID-19.

This clone appeared a few times. The chain joins TRBV15 to TRBJ1-3; D is possibly TRBD1 (5 bases). Germline CDR1 LNHNV, CDR2 YYDKDF (reference sequence). V lost 1 base to trimming and J lost 6 bases, with 13 bases between them. The length of the CDR3 is 15 residues. CDR3 bases: TGTGCCACCAGCAGAGGAGGGACTGAAAAAAACACCATATATTTT. Its protein is CATSRGGTEKNTIYF.

The rearrangement links TRBV5-6 to TRBJ2-7; TRBD2 matches at 8 bases. CDR1 is SGHDT and CDR2 is YYEEEE in the germline V gene. This CDR3 spans 14 amino acids. Trimming cost V 4 bases and J 5 bases; bases outside gene matches: 8. CDR3 in DNA: TGTGCCAGCAGCCGTCGGGAGGGGAGTGACGAGCAGTACTTC. As protein: CASSRREGSDEQYF.

The gene calls are TRBV10-3 and TRBJ2-1; D may be TRBD2 (6 bases). Trimming left V 0 bases short and J 2 bases short, with 8 bases between. The CDR3 runs to 15 residues. Germline V gene sequence: CDR1 ENHRY, CDR2 SYGVKD. The CDR3 region has the DNA TGTGCCATCAGTGAGTCGGAGGGCCCCTACAATGAGCAGTTCTTC. This codes for CAISESEGPYNEQFF.

Here the CDR3 DNA reads TGTGCCAGTGCAAAAAGGCAACAGGGAGACTCACCCCTCCACTTT. It encodes CASAKRQQGDSPLHF. The chain couples TRBV19 to TRBJ1-6, with D maybe TRBD1 (6 bases). Trimming removed 8 bases at V and 10 bases at J, with 21 bases between. CDR3 length: 15 residues. Germline CDR1 and CDR2: LNHDA and SQIVND (reference sequence). The full variable domain, completed using reference TRBV19 and TRBJ1-6, is DGGITQSPKYLFRKEGQNVTLSCEQNLNHDAMYWYRQDPGQGLRLIYYSQIVNDFQKGDIAEGYSVSREKKESFPLTVTSAQKNPTAFYLCASAKRQQGDSPLHFGNGTRLTVT.

This sequence joins TRBV19 and TRBJ2-5; TRBD2 aligns across 8 bases. CDR1 and CDR2 (germline): LNHDA, SQIVND (reference sequence). The V gene end was trimmed by 9 bases and the J gene end by 1 base; junction bases not matched to a gene: 4. There are 13 residues in the CDR3. The CDR3 loop is CASRGGPQETQYF. The CDR3 bases are TGTGCCAGCCGGGGGGGCCCCCAAGAGACCCAGTACTTC.

CDR3 DNA: TGTGCCAGCAGTGCCAGGACAGGGGTCTACGGCTACACCTTC. The encoded protein is CASSARTGVYGYTF. The chain carries TRBV2 and TRBJ1-2, with 9 bases aligning to TRBD1. The trim removed 4 bases at V and 8 bases at J, leaving 8 bases unmatched. Germline lookup yields CDR1 SNHLY and CDR2 FYNNEI. CDR3 length: 14 amino acids. Supplemented by reference TRBV2 and TRBJ1-2, the full variable domain reads EPEVTQTPSHQVTQMGQEVILRCVPISNHLYFYWYRQILGQKVEFLVSFYNNEISEKSEIFDDQFSVERPDGSNFTLKIRSTKLEDSAMYFCASSARTGVYGYTFGSGTRLTVV.

J is TRBJ2-1 and V is TRBV7-6; the D gene is possibly TRBD2 (6 bases). The germline V gene has CDR1 SGHVS and CDR2 FNYEAQ. V was cut by 1 base and J by 4 bases, with 11 bases left in between. The length of the CDR3 is 15 residues. CDR3 DNA sequence: TGTGCCAGCAGCTTAGGGTTAGCGGAATACAATGAGCAGTTCTTC. Its translation: CASSLGLAEYNEQFF. Filled out from reference TRBV7-6 and TRBJ2-1, the complete variable domain reads GAGVSQSPRYKVTKRGQDVALRCDPISGHVSLYWYRQALGQGPEFLTYFNYEAQQDKSGLPNDRFSAERPEGSISTLTIQRTEQRDSAMYRCASSLGLAEYNEQFFGPGTRLTVL.

The rearrangement links TRBV5-5 to TRBJ2-1; 10 bases are shared with TRBD2. The CDR3 is 19 amino acids. Germline CDR1 and CDR2: SGHKS and YYEKEE (reference sequence). Germline trimming cut 3 bases from V and 4 bases from J; bases unmatched to any gene: 16. CDR3 bases: TGTGCCAGCAGCTCAGAGGGTAGCGGGGGGCACATAGTATACAATGAGCAGTTCTTC. Translating gives CASSSEGSGGHIVYNEQFF.

The chain carries TRBV11-3 and TRBJ2-7, with a weak D call TRBD1 (5 bases). The germline CDR1 and CDR2 sequences are SGHNT and YENEEA. This CDR3 is 15 amino acids long. The V and J ends lost 4 bases and 0 bases respectively, with 13 bases between them. CDR3 bases: TGTGCCAGCAGCTCCCAGGTAGGGGACTCCTACGAGCAGTACTTC. The encoded protein is CASSSQVGDSYEQYF.

V and J are TRBV19 and TRBJ1-5, with D perhaps TRBD1 (5 bases). Germline loops: CDR1 LNHDA, CDR2 SQIVND (reference sequence). The CDR3 consists of 12 residues. V was shortened by 5 bases and J by 4 bases, with 6 bases between the two germline ends. Written as DNA, the CDR3 is TGTGCCAGTAGTCGGGGGAATCAGCCCCAGCATTTT. Translated: CASSRGNQPQHF. Using reference TRBV19 and TRBJ1-5 for the parts outside the CDR3, the full variable domain is DGGITQSPKYLFRKEGQNVTLSCEQNLNHDAMYWYRQDPGQGLRLIYYSQIVNDFQKGDIAEGYSVSREKKESFPLTVTSAQKNPTAFYLCASSRGNQPQHFGDGTRLSIL.

On this clone itself: The sample contains more than one DNA sequence encoding this CDR3. V is TRBV5-1 and J is TRBJ2-3, with D unresolved. Germline CDR1 and CDR2: SGHRS and YFSETQ. The germline V and J ends were trimmed by 0 bases and 5 bases, with 4 bases remaining between them. The CDR3 covers 12 residues. CDR3 nucleotides: TGCGCCAGCAGCTTGGGAGGAGATACGCAGTATTTT. This gives the protein CASSLGGDTQYF.

The V and J genes are TRBV12-3 or TRBV12-4 and TRBJ1-1; D unresolved. V lost 1 base, J lost 3 bases, and 6 bases lay in between. The CDR3 sequence is 13 residues long. As DNA, the CDR3 is TGTGCCAGCAGTTTAGTTTCCGACACTGAAGCTTTCTTT. The encoded protein is CASSLVSDTEAFF.

As DNA, the CDR3 is TGTGCCAGCAGCCAAGAGCAGCGGGGGGTAACAGATACGCAGTATTTT. This encodes CASSQEQRGVTDTQYF. The gene calls are TRBV3-1 (or the pseudogene TRBV3-2) and TRBJ2-3, with 9 bases matching TRBD2. J lost 3 bases, V lost 0 bases, and 4 bases had no gene match. This CDR3 is built from 16 residues. CDR1 LGHDT and CDR2 YNNKEL come from the germline V gene (reference sequence).

V gene TRBV11-3 combines with J gene TRBJ2-7; 16 nucleotides align to TRBD2. Germline V gene lookup returns CDR1 SGHNT and CDR2 YENEEA. This CDR3 spans 18 amino acids. V lost 4 bases to trimming and J lost 5 bases; unmatched junction nucleotides: 11. CDR3 DNA: TGTGCCAGCAGCTCCCGCGGGACTAGCGGGGGGGGGCGGGACGAGCAGTACTTC. This sequence encodes CASSSRGTSGGGRDEQYF.

The V gene is TRBV29-1, the J gene TRBJ2-3; 9 bases are a match to TRBD1. V was clipped by 3 bases and J by 1 base; unmatched bases: 8. The CDR3 length is 16 residues. CDR1 and CDR2 (germline): SQVTM, ANQGSEA. The CDR3 DNA sequence: TGCAGCGTTGAGGCCCGGACAGGGGAGGGCACAGATACGCAGTATTTT. It codes for CSVEARTGEGTDTQYF.

The chain couples TRBV29-1 to TRBJ1-2, with TRBD1 matching 8 bases. This CDR3 is built from 12 residues. Trimming removed 5 bases from V and 12 bases from J; junction bases left unmatched: 11. Germline V gene lookup returns CDR1 SQVTM and CDR2 ANQGSEA. The CDR3 bases are TGCAGCGTTCGGTACAGGGGGAGGAGGGACACCTTC. The encoded protein is CSVRYRGRRDTF. The full variable domain, with the rest looked up from reference TRBV29-1 and TRBJ1-2, is SAVISQKPSRDICQRGTSLTIQCQVDSQVTMMFWYRQQPGQSLTLIATANQGSEATYESGFVIDKFPISRPNLTFSTLTVSNMSPEDSSIYLCSVRYRGRRDTFGSGTRLTVV.

CDR3 DNA: TGTGCCAGCAGCCCAGAGAGCGGGGGGGCGGGGGAGCAGTACTTC. Translated: CASSPESGGAGEQYF. The rearrangement uses TRBV11-3 and TRBJ2-7, with 10 bases lining up with TRBD2. Trimming at V came to 5 bases and at J to 7 bases, leaving 11 bases not matched to a gene. Germline assignment: CDR1 SGHNT and CDR2 YENEEA. The CDR3 covers 15 residues.

The chain uses TRBV19 and TRBJ1-1; tentative D call: TRBD1 (5 bases). CDR3 length: 13 residues. Trimming cost V 7 bases and J 6 bases, with 15 bases left between them. Per the germline V gene, CDR1 is LNHDA and CDR2 is SQIVND (reference sequence). CDR3 sequence reads: CASKSGVSAEAFF. The CDR3 region has the DNA TGTGCCAGTAAGTCGGGGGTTTCGGCTGAAGCTTTCTTT.

This clone was counted once. V is TRBV7-9 and J is TRBJ2-3, with 7 positions matching TRBD2. The CDR3 spans 15 residues. Germline CDR1 SEHNR, CDR2 FQNEAQ (reference sequence). The V segment lost 1 base and the J segment 2 bases; nucleotides outside the gene matches: 3. The CDR3 reads CASSLVGTNTDTQYF. The CDR3, as DNA: TGTGCCAGCAGCTTAGTTGGGACTAACACAGATACGCAGTATTTT.

The chain employs TRBV4-3 and TRBJ1-5; a weak D match, TRBD1 (6 bases). The CDR3 length is 16 residues. Germline CDR1 is LGHNA and CDR2 is YSLEER. The ends were cut back, 1 base at V and 2 bases at J, with 12 bases in the middle. The CDR3 protein is CASSQGSGGRNQPQHF. The CDR3 DNA is TGCGCCAGCAGCCAAGGTTCGGGGGGGCGCAATCAGCCCCAGCATTTT.

The count of this clone is one. The chain is built from TRBV19 and TRBJ2-1; D unresolved. The CDR3 is 13 residues long. V was pared by 4 bases and J by 6 bases, with 10 bases between. Germline V gives CDR1 LNHDA, CDR2 SQIVND (reference sequence). The chain's CDR3 is CASSTIPGNEQFF. The CDR3 DNA is TGTGCCAGTAGTACCATCCCCGGCAATGAGCAGTTCTTC.

The CDR3 loop reads CASSATGGPLNIQYF. The CDR3 nucleotides read TGTGCCAGCAGCGCCACGGGGGGGCCGCTAAACATTCAGTACTTC. The chain uses TRBV9 and TRBJ2-4, with 8 nucleotides matching TRBD2. The CDR3 has 15 amino acids. The V gene's germline CDR1 is SGDLS and CDR2 YYNGEE. V lost 3 bases and J lost 6; bases outside the gene matches: 8.

The table lists this clone with a count of one. DNA of the CDR3: TGTGCCAGCAGTTCCGTTAGCGGGGAATGGGCAGATACGCAGTATTTT. Translating it yields CASSSVSGEWADTQYF. The chain uses TRBV6-2 or TRBV6-3 and TRBJ2-3; 8 bases match TRBD2. Losses at the gene ends were 4 bases for V and 4 bases for J; bases not matched to a gene: 10. Germline CDR1 and CDR2: MNHEY and SVGEGT. The CDR3 extends over 16 amino acids.

J is TRBJ1-5 and V is TRBV28, with TRBD1 matching 8 bases. V shed 2 bases, J shed 6 bases, and the junction held 6 bases outside the gene matches. CDR3 length equals 15 residues. CDR1 and CDR2 (germline): MDHEN, SYDVKM. CDR3 coding DNA: TGTGCCAGCAGTTTACGGCAGGGGGCGGTTCAGCCCCAGCATTTT. Encoded protein: CASSLRQGAVQPQHF.

The rearrangement uses TRBV28 and TRBJ2-7; tentatively, D is TRBD2 (5 bases). The CDR3 extends over 14 amino acids. Germline V gene data show CDR1 as MDHEN and CDR2 as SYDVKM. V lost 4 bases to trimming and J lost 6 bases, with 16 bases between them. This chain's CDR3 is CASSSPHGKSEQYF. The CDR3, as DNA: TGTGCCAGCAGTTCTCCCCACGGGAAGAGCGAGCAGTACTTC.

The J gene is TRBJ2-1, the V gene TRBV29-1; 12 bases line up with TRBD2. Germline CDR1 and CDR2: SQVTM and ANQGSEA. This CDR3 region has 14 residues. J was trimmed by 7 bases and V by 6 bases; bases with no gene match: 7. CDR3 DNA: TGCAGCGTAAGACTAGCGGGAGCACCGAATGAGCAGTTCTTC. It is translated as CSVRLAGAPNEQFF.

This clone has only one observation. The gene calls are TRBV5-1 and TRBJ1-2; 7 bases fit TRBD1. The CDR3 is 13 amino acids. After removal of 4 bases from V and 8 bases from J, the junction contained 8 bases not matched to a gene. Germline V CDR1 and CDR2: SGHRS, YFSETQ. CDR3 bases: TGCGCCAGCAGCATGCCCGGGACAGTCGGCTACACCTTC. Translated, it gives CASSMPGTVGYTF.

The CDR3: CASSLGLAGGDIQYF. CDR3 nucleotide sequence: TGTGCCAGCAGCTTAGGATTAGCGGGAGGAGACATTCAGTACTTC. This rearrangement joins TRBV7-3 to TRBJ2-4, with 10 nucleotides matching TRBD2. Germline CDR1 SGHTA, CDR2 FQGTGA. V was pared by 2 bases and J by 8 bases, with 6 bases of the junction left unmatched. CDR3 length equals 15 residues.